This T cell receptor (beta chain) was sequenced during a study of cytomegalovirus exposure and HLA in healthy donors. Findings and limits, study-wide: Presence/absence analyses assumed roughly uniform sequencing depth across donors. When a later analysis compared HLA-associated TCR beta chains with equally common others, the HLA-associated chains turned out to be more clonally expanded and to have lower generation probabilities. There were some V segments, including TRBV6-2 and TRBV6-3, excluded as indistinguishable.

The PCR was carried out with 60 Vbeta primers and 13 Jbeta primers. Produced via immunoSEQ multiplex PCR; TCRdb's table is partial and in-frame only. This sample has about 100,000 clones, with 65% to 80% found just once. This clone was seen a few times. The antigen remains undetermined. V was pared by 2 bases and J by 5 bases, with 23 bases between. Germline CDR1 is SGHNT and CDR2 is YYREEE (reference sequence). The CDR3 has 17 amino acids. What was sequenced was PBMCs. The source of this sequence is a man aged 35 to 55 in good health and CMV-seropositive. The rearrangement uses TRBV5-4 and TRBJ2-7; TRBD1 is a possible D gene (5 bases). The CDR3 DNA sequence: TGTGCCAGCAGCTTAGGACCGTCGGCGGATTTAGGGGACGAGCAGTACTTC. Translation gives CASSLGPSADLGDEQYF.